Given below is one T cell receptor beta chain in context. Its cognate antigen is unknown. These data are taken from a study of shared clonotypes between healthy human individuals. Study-level points and caveats: Investigators expected sequencing depth to affect clonotype sharing among donors.

Here immunoSEQ multiplex PCR was the method, and the copy in TCRdb shows in-frame clones only, minus some. This sample has approximately 2.5 million clones, with 90% to 95% found just once. In germline, CDR1 is SGHNT, CDR2 YYREEE (reference sequence). The CDR3 sequence is 13 residues long. The rearrangement uses TRBV5-4 and TRBJ2-7, with 10 bases lining up with TRBD1. The sequenced sample consisted of naive CD4+ T cells sorted from blood. Subset given: CD45RA+ positively selected. This receptor was identified in a man aged 18 to 30 in good health. The CDR3 nucleotides are TGTACCTTCGCGAGGACAGGGGGGCACGAGCAGTACTTC. Translated, it gives CTFARTGGHEQYF.